What follows are 11 T cell receptor beta chains derived from one specimen sequenced in a study of blood T cells in healthy people across ages. A second PCR of roughly 7 to 11 cycles used a sample-barcoded 5' primer and a J-beta primer mix. MiXCR, run by TCRdb on the 5' RACE reads, gives a single entry per CDR3 protein. Of about 680,000 distinct CDR3 sequences in the sample, approximately 49% are singletons; the top ten hold around 32%. The sample comprised blood. The receptors come from a woman aged 55-70 years in good health.

V and J are TRBV29-1 and TRBJ2-1; 7 bases fit TRBD1. Germline V gives CDR1 SQVTM, CDR2 ANQGSEA. Unmatched junction bases numbered 29, after V lost 6 bases and J lost 6 bases. CDR3 length equals 20 residues. For the CDR3, the DNA is TGCAGCGTCCGCCACAGGGGAGCGTGGGGCCAAGGTTTTTCGCCCAATGAGCAGTTCTTC. Translating it yields CSVRHRGAWGQGFSPNEQFF.

The V call is TRBV20-1, the J call TRBJ2-1; D may match TRBD1 or TRBD2 (5 bases each). Judging by the DNA end, TRBJ2-7 fits better; the J call may be wrong. The germline CDR1 and CDR2 sequences are DFQATT and SNEGSKA (reference sequence). The CDR3 extends over 13 amino acids. The CDR3 region has the DNA TGCAGTGCTAGCCCGGGACGTGCCTACGAGCAGTACTTC. This gives the protein CSASPGRAYEQYF.

The CDR3 coding sequence is TGTGCCACTCAGGGGGCCTTGGCCAATGAGCAGTTCTTC. Residues: CATQGALANEQFF. This chain links TRBV28 with TRBJ2-1, with TRBD1 matching 8 bases. The V gene end was trimmed by 10 bases and the J gene end by 6 bases; junction bases not matched to a gene: 8. The CDR3 spans 13 residues. Germline lookup yields CDR1 MDHEN and CDR2 SYDVKM. Complete variable domain (other parts from reference TRBV28 and TRBJ2-1): DVKVTQSSRYLVKRTGEKVFLECVQDMDHENMFWYRQDPGLGLRLIYFSYDVKMKEKGDIPEGYSVSREKKERFSLILESASTNQTSMYLCATQGALANEQFFGPGTRLTVL.

The genes are TRBV19 and TRBJ1-2; maybe TRBD1 (5 bases). The CDR3 length is 15 residues. Germline V lookup: CDR1 LNHDA, CDR2 SQIVND (reference sequence). Trimming pared 3 bases from V and 1 base from J, leaving 12 bases between. This chain's CDR3 is CASSILRTSNYGYTF. The CDR3 DNA follows: TGTGCCAGTAGTATTCTCCGGACAAGTAACTATGGCTACACCTTC.

This clonotype was picked up a small number of times. The chain links TRBV20-1 to TRBJ2-1; D is ambiguous. In germline, CDR1 is DFQATT, CDR2 SNEGSKA (reference sequence). The CDR3 length is 13 residues. The V end lost 0 bases, the J end lost 4 bases, and 7 bases lay between the germline ends. CDR3 nucleotide sequence: TGCAGTGCTAGAGATCGTGGGTACAATGAGCAGTTCTTC. As protein: CSARDRGYNEQFF.

This rearrangement joins TRBV20-1 to TRBJ2-5; 7 nucleotides agree with TRBD1. Germline loops: CDR1 DFQATT, CDR2 SNEGSKA (reference sequence). The ends lost 4 bases at V and 2 bases at J; junction bases unmatched: 7. The CDR3 loop spans 14 amino acids. CDR3 loop: CSATGGQRQETQYF. The CDR3 coding sequence is TGCAGTGCTACTGGGGGACAGAGACAAGAGACCCAGTACTTC.

This clonotype was seen many times. This chain uses TRBV7-2 with TRBJ2-7; D may be TRBD1 (6 bases). The CDR3 covers 16 residues. CDR1 SGHTA and CDR2 FQGNSA come from the germline V gene. V lost 2 bases and J lost 3, with 17 bases in between. The CDR3 region has the DNA TGTGCCAGCAGCTTAAGGACAGTCGGGGAAGACTACGAGCAGTACTTC. This sequence encodes CASSLRTVGEDYEQYF.

This clonotype was seen more than once but under ten times. The rearrangement joins TRBV29-1 to TRBJ1-1; D remains unclear. This CDR3 contains 14 residues. CDR1 SQVTM and CDR2 ANQGSEA come from the germline V gene. Trimming removed 1 base from V and 1 base from J, with 10 bases in between. The CDR3 bases are TGCAGCGTTGAAGCGATAAACAAGAACACTGAAGCTTTCTTT. Its protein is CSVEAINKNTEAFF.

V gene TRBV24-1 combines with J gene TRBJ2-1; 8 nucleotides agree with TRBD1. The CDR3 contains 14 residues. CDR1 KGHDR and CDR2 SFDVKD come from the germline V gene. J was trimmed by 8 bases and V by 1 base; bases with no gene match: 3. In DNA, the CDR3 is TGTGCCACCAGTGATTTTCAGGGGGCCGATGAGCAGTTCTTC. Translation gives CATSDFQGADEQFF.

The rearrangement uses TRBV7-3 and TRBJ2-5; tentative D call: TRBD1 (5 bases). The J call may be mistaken, given a closer DNA end match to TRBJ2-7. Germline V gene lookup returns CDR1 SGHTA and CDR2 FQGTGA. This CDR3 has 14 residues. In DNA, the CDR3 is TGTGCCAGCAGCCCATCCCAGGGTCACTACGAGCAGTACTTC. Protein product: CASSPSQGHYEQYF.

In this sample, this clonotype turned up a few times. This chain links TRBV9 with TRBJ2-3; 8 bases align to TRBD1. The CDR3 loop spans 14 amino acids. V lost 3 bases to trimming and J lost 5 bases; unmatched junction nucleotides: 5. Germline lookup yields CDR1 SGDLS and CDR2 YYNGEE. CDR3 DNA sequence: TGTGCCAGCAGCGCGGGACAGGTATTAGATACGCAGTATTTT. Translated, it gives CASSAGQVLDTQYF.